These 8 T cell receptor beta chains originate from one sample sequenced in a study of tumor-infiltrating lymphocytes in primary liver carcinoma. cDNA specific to TCR beta was made from 500 ng of total RNA, with a constant-region primer employed for priming. Nested multiplex PCR, run for three rounds with slightly modified ARM-PCR, yielded TCR beta libraries. TRBV1-TRBV30 forward primers and a C-beta reverse primer were used in the first two PCR rounds, which each ran for about 11 cycles. TCRdb called the multiplex PCR reads again in MiXCR, with one record for every CDR3 protein. The data hold tens of thousands of distinct CDR3 sequences, with approximately 69% observed a single time. Without any cell sorting, roughly 20-32 mg of bulk tissue yielded co-extracted RNA and DNA. Input material: tumor-adjacent normal liver tissue. These receptors were taken from a man aged 40-50 years with primary liver carcinoma and hepatitis B virus infection.

Concerning this clonotype itself: Germline and junction disagree at one end, which may indicate a read error. V and J are TRBV4-1 and TRBJ2-3; tentatively, D is TRBD2 (5 bases). The CDR3 has 14 amino acids. CDR1 is MGHRA and CDR2 is YSYEKL in the germline V gene. The CDR3: CTSSQAGNVDTQYF. DNA for the CDR3: TGTACCAGCAGTCAGGCCGGGAATGTAGATACGCAGTATTTT.

About this clonotype itself: A read error may produce the germline difference seen at one junction end. V and J are TRBV11-3 and TRBJ2-2; a weak D match, TRBD2 (6 bases). The CDR3 has 14 residues. Germline CDR1 SGHNT, CDR2 YENEEA. CDR3 amino acids: CASSLGGNTGGLIF. For the CDR3, the DNA is TGTGCCAGCAGCTTAGGTGGGAACACCGGGGGACTGATTTTT.

Remarks on this clonotype: One junction end disagrees with the germline gene, perhaps due to a read error. The chain couples TRBV29-1 to TRBJ2-1; 7 bases agree with TRBD2. CDR1 is SQVTM and CDR2 is ANQGSEA in the germline V gene. The length of the CDR3 is 15 residues. CDR3 DNA sequence: TGCAGCGCCGGAAGCGGGATGAGCTCCTACAATGAGCAGCTCTTC. Translated: CSAGSGMSSYNEQLF.

As DNA, the CDR3 is TGCAGCGCCCAACAGCCAGGGACAGGGAACACCATATATTTT. Encoded protein: CSAQQPGTGNTIYF. This sequence joins TRBV29-1 and TRBJ1-3; 9 bases map to TRBD1. This CDR3 is built from 14 residues. V was clipped by 7 bases and J by 7 bases; unmatched bases: 11. The germline V gene has CDR1 SQVTM and CDR2 ANQGSEA. Full variable domain (missing parts from reference TRBV29-1 and TRBJ1-3): SAVISQKPSRDICQRGTSLTIQCQVDSQVTMMFWYRQQPGQSLTLIATANQGSEATYESGFVIDKFPISRPNLTFSTLTVSNMSPEDSSIYLCSAQQPGTGNTIYFGEGSWLTVV.

V is TRBV29-1 and J is TRBJ2-5, with D maybe TRBD2 (5 bases). This CDR3 spans 13 amino acids. V was cut by 2 bases and J by 3 bases, with 10 bases left in between. Germline V gene lookup returns CDR1 SQVTM and CDR2 ANQGSEA. The CDR3 nucleotides read TGCAGCGTTGAAAAGAGAGCGGAAGAGACCCAGTACTTC. Amino acids: CSVEKRAEETQYF. Filled out from reference TRBV29-1 and TRBJ2-5, the complete variable domain reads SAVISQKPSRDICQRGTSLTIQCQVDSQVTMMFWYRQQPGQSLTLIATANQGSEATYESGFVIDKFPISRPNLTFSTLTVSNMSPEDSSIYLCSVEKRAEETQYFGPGTRLLVL.

Worth noting for this clonotype: An end of the junction differs from the germline gene, which may be a read error. The gene calls are TRBV6-1 and TRBJ2-7; possibly TRBD2 for D (5 bases). CDR1 is MNHNS and CDR2 is SASEGT in the germline V gene. This CDR3 has 17 amino acids. The CDR3 reads CVSSDWVSPHDEGEQYF. In DNA form, the CDR3 reads TGTGTCAGCAGTGATTGGGTAAGCCCCCACGACGAGGGCGAGCAATATTTC.

Ten or more counts support this clonotype. This chain uses TRBV4-1 with TRBJ2-3, with D perhaps TRBD2 (5 bases). V was shortened by 4 bases and J by 2 bases, with 10 bases between the two germline ends. CDR1 is MGHRA and CDR2 is YSYEKL in the germline V gene. This CDR3 contains 14 residues. DNA of the CDR3: TGCGCCAGCAGCCCCTGGACTGACACAGATACGCAGTATTTT. It translates to CASSPWTDTDTQYF.

With respect to this clonotype: The junction differs from germline at one of its ends, possibly a read error. This chain connects TRBV28 to TRBJ2-1; D possibly uses TRBD1 or TRBD2 (6 bases each). Looked up from germline, CDR1 is MDHEN and CDR2 is SYDVKM. This CDR3 has 16 residues. The CDR3 protein is CAGSSQGTGSLDEQFF. The CDR3 DNA follows: TGTGCCGGCAGTTCTCAGGGGACTGGATCTTTGGATGAGCAGTTCTTC. Using reference TRBV28 and TRBJ2-1 for the parts outside the CDR3, the full variable domain is DVKVTQSSRYLVKRTGEKVFLECVQDMDHENMFWYRQDPGLGLRLIYFSYDVKMKEKGDIPEGYSVSREKKERFSLILESASTNQTSMYLCAGSSQGTGSLDEQFFGPGTRLTVL.